The count of the clone carrying this T cell receptor beta chain is one. The repertoire was sequenced with immunoSEQ multiplex PCR; TCRdb's copy has only in-frame clones and lacks some. The data contain some 44,000 clones, roughly 92% of them singletons. These data come from a study of blood T cell repertoires in COVID-19. The CDR3 covers 16 residues. CDR1 is SQVTM, CDR2 ANQGSEA, per germline. The V end lost 8 bases, the J end lost 0 bases, and 20 bases lay between the germline ends. This clonotype was obtained from a man in his fifties or sixties with active COVID-19. Input material: peripheral blood. The chain couples TRBV29-1 to TRBJ2-1; D gene uncertain. The CDR3 sequence: CSPPPTYASSYNEQFF. The DNA of the CDR3 is TGCAGCCCTCCCCCCACTTATGCGAGCTCCTACAATGAGCAGTTCTTC.